These 14 T cell receptor beta chains share one sample of origin, sequenced in a study of cytomegalovirus exposure and HLA in healthy donors. Libraries were prepared by immunoSEQ multiplex PCR; TCRdb keeps only in-frame clonotypes and omits some of them. This sample yields about 130,000 clones, of which about 88% are seen a single time; approximately 1.5% belongs to the top ten. What was sequenced was PBMCs. These receptors originate from a man aged 25 to 45 in good health and CMV-seronegative.

The chain carries TRBV19 and TRBJ2-7; 9 positions agree with TRBD1. Losses at the gene ends were 7 bases for V and 6 bases for J; bases not matched to a gene: 4. Germline-derived CDR1 and CDR2 are LNHDA and SQIVND (reference sequence). The CDR3 contains 12 residues. The CDR3 nucleotides are TGTGCCAGTACCACAGGGGGCGGCGAGCAGTACTTC. This codes for CASTTGGGEQYF.

This chain joins TRBV12-2 and TRBJ2-7; TRBD2 is taken as the D call from the table, unchecked against the DNA. TRBV12-2 is an annotated pseudogene. The CDR3 sequence is 13 residues long. The CDR3 loop is CASRLLAGGEQYF. CDR3 nucleotide sequence: TGTGCAAGTCGCTTACTAGCGGGAGGCGAGCAGTACTTC.

DNA for the CDR3: TGTGCCAGCCGGCGAACCGGGACTAGCGGGGAGCTGTTTTTT. It encodes CASRRTGTSGELFF. The gene calls are TRBV6-5 and TRBJ2-2; TRBD2 aligns across 8 bases. The CDR3 consists of 14 residues. CDR1 is MNHEY and CDR2 is SVGAGI in the germline V gene. V gave up 8 bases and J gave up 7 bases; unmatched junction bases: 9.

V gene TRBV4-1 combines with J gene TRBJ2-7; the match to TRBD2 covers 9 bases. Germline V gene data show CDR1 as MGHRA and CDR2 as YSYEKL. Trimming removed 1 base from V and 3 bases from J; junction bases left unmatched: 7. This CDR3 spans 16 amino acids. CDR3 sequence reads: CASSQVISGSDYEQYF. DNA for the CDR3: TGCGCCAGCAGCCAAGTCATTAGCGGGAGCGACTACGAGCAGTACTTC.

The rearrangement joins TRBV2 to TRBJ2-1; 9 bases are a match to TRBD2. The J segment lost 3 bases and the V segment lost 6 bases, leaving 6 bases of the junction unmatched. Germline CDR1 is SNHLY and CDR2 is FYNNEI. This CDR3 contains 15 residues. Written as DNA, the CDR3 is TGTGCCAGCAGACAGACTAGCGGAAACTACAATGAGCAGTTCTTC. It is translated as CASRQTSGNYNEQFF.

The chain couples TRBV7-3 to TRBJ2-1; D gene uncertain. Germline CDR1 SGHTA, CDR2 FQGTGA. CDR3 length equals 14 residues. The V and J ends lost 5 bases and 4 bases respectively, with 12 bases between them. Here the CDR3 DNA reads TGTGCCAGCAGCCTCACTCCCACTTACAATGAGCAGTTCTTC. Amino acids: CASSLTPTYNEQFF.

This clone was observed a single time. CDR3 bases: TGTGCCAGCAGCTACGGCGGACTCTATGGCTACACCTTC. Amino acids: CASSYGGLYGYTF. The genes are TRBV11-2 and TRBJ1-2; no reliable D call. This CDR3 has 13 residues. The V and J ends lost 4 bases and 4 bases respectively, with 10 bases between them. Germline V CDR1 and CDR2: SGHAT, FQNNGV. The whole variable domain, filled in from reference TRBV11-2 and TRBJ1-2, reads EAGVAQSPRYKIIEKRQSVAFWCNPISGHATLYWYQQILGQGPKLLIQFQNNGVVDDSQLPKDRFSAERLKGVDSTLKIQPAKLEDSAVYLCASSYGGLYGYTFGSGTRLTVV.

The rearrangement joins TRBV7-2 to TRBJ2-7, with D tentatively TRBD1 (6 bases). The V and J ends lost 0 bases and 2 bases respectively, with 8 bases between them. In germline, CDR1 is SGHTA, CDR2 FQGNSA. The CDR3 loop spans 14 amino acids. In nucleotides, the CDR3 is TGTGCCAGCAGCTTAGCGGCAGGGGCCTACGAGCAGTACTTC. Its translation is CASSLAAGAYEQYF.

The J gene is TRBJ2-1, the V gene TRBV18; 8 nucleotides line up with TRBD2. The ends lost 5 bases at V and 10 bases at J; junction bases unmatched: 16. The germline V gene encodes CDR1 KGHSH and CDR2 LQKENI. CDR3 length: 16 residues. Written as DNA, the CDR3 is TGTGCCAGCTCAAATCTTGCTTCGGGAGGGCTCTTGGAGCAGTTCTTC. Its protein is CASSNLASGGLLEQFF.

This clone occurred once. The CDR3 region has the DNA TGTGCCAGCAGTTACTCGGACAGGATGAGATATGGCTACACCTTC. Translation gives CASSYSDRMRYGYTF. This chain joins TRBV6-5 and TRBJ1-2; 7 positions match TRBD1. The CDR3 contains 15 residues. Per germline, CDR1 MNHEY and CDR2 SVGAGI. V gave up 0 bases and J gave up 5 bases; unmatched junction bases: 6.

The J gene is TRBJ2-7, the V gene TRBV10-3, with 13 bases aligning to TRBD2. This CDR3 comprises 16 residues. Per germline, CDR1 ENHRY and CDR2 SYGVKD. With V trimmed by 8 bases and J by 0 bases, 7 bases remained unmatched. CDR3 bases: TGTGCCATCGGAGAGACTAGCGGGAGGACCTCCTACGAGCAGTACTTC. Its protein product is CAIGETSGRTSYEQYF.

The chain joins TRBV5-6 to TRBJ2-7, with D possibly matching TRBD2 (6 bases). V dropped 4 bases and J dropped 0 bases, with 11 bases sitting between them. CDR3 length: 14 amino acids. The germline gives CDR1 SGHDT, CDR2 YYEEEE. In nucleotides, the CDR3 is TGTGCCAGCAGCCCGAGCGGGTCCTCCTACGAGCAGTACTTC. Its protein is CASSPSGSSYEQYF.

The chain uses TRBV30 and TRBJ2-1; possible D gene TRBD2, 6 bases. V was pared by 2 bases and J by 6 bases, with 14 bases between. The CDR3 spans 14 residues. The germline V gene encodes CDR1 GTSNPN and CDR2 SVGIG (reference sequence). The CDR3 sequence is CAWSNFGTLNEQFF. CDR3 nucleotides: TGTGCCTGGAGTAATTTCGGGACTCTCAATGAGCAGTTCTTC.

The chain employs TRBV9 and TRBJ1-1; D not resolved. The CDR3 runs 13 residues. V lost 4 bases and J 5 bases, leaving 12 bases between the germline ends. Germline V gene data show CDR1 as SGDLS and CDR2 as YYNGEE. The CDR3 reads CASSTTVRTEAFF. The DNA for the CDR3 is TGTGCCAGCAGCACCACCGTCAGGACTGAAGCTTTCTTT.